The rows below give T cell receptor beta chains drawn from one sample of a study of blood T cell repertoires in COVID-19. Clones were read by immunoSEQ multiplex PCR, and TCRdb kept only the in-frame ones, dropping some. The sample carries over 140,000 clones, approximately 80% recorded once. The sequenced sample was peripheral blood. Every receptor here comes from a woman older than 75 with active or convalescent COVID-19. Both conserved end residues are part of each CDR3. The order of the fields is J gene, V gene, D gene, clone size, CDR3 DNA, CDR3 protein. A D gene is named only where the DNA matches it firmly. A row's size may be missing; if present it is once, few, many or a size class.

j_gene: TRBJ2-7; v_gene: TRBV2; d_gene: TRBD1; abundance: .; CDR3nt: TGTGCCAGCAGTGGGGACAGGCGGACTACAAATGCCTACGAGCAGTACTTC; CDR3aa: CASSGDRRTTNAYEQYF
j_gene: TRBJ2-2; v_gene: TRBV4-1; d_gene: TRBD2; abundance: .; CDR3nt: TGCGCCAGCAGCCTCAGGGATGGAGCGGGGTCCGCGAACACCGGGGAGCTGTTTTTT; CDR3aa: CASSLRDGAGSANTGELFF
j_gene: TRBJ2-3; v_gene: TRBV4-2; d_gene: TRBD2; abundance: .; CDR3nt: TGTGCCAGCAGCGACCGGACTAGCGGGGGAACAGATACGCAGTATTTT; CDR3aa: CASSDRTSGGTDTQYF
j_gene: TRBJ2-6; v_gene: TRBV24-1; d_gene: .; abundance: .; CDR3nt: TGTGCCACCAGTCCTGCGGGCTCTGGGGCCAACGTCCTGACTTTC; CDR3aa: CATSPAGSGANVLTF
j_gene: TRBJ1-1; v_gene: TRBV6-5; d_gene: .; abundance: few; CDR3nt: TGTGCCACCTCAGGGGTTTCAGGCACTGAAGCTTTCTTT; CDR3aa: CATSGVSGTEAFF
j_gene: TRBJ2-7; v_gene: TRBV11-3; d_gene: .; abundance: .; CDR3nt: TGTGCCAGCAGTCTGGGCGCGGGGATGTACGAGCAGTACTTC; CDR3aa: CASSLGAGMYEQYF
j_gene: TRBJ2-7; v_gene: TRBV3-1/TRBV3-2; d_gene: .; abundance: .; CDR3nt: TGTGCCAGCAGCCCAGGGAGGCGCTACGAGCAGTACTTC; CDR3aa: CASSPGRRYEQYF
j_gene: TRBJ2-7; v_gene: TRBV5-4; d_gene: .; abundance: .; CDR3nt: TGTGCCAGCAGCAGAGACAGAAAGTCCACCTCCTACGAGCAGTACTTC; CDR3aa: CASSRDRKSTSYEQYF
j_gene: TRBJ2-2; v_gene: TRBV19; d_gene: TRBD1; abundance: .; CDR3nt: TGTGCCAGTAGTGCGTACAGGGGATCAGCCGGGGAGCTGTTTTTT; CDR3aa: CASSAYRGSAGELFF
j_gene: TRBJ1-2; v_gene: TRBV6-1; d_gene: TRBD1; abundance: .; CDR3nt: TGTGCCAGCAGCTCGGACAGGGTGGGCGGCTACACCTTC; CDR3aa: CASSSDRVGGYTF
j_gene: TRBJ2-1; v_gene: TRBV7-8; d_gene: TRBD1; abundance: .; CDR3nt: TGTGCCAGCAGCTGGGGGCCCCGGGGGACAGGTAATGAGCAGTTCTTC; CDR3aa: CASSWGPRGTGNEQFF
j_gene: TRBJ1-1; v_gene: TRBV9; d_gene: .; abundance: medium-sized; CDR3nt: TGTGCCAGCAGGGGCTCAGGCGGGACTGAAGCTTTCTTT; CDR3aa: CASRGSGGTEAFF
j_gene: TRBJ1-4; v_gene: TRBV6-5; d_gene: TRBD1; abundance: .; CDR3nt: TGTGCCAGCAGTAATGACAGGGGTGTTAATGAAAAACTGTTTTTT; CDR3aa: CASSNDRGVNEKLFF
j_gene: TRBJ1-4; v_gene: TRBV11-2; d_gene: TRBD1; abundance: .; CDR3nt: TGTGCCAGCAGCCGGGACAGGGGGAATGAAAAACTGTTTTTT; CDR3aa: CASSRDRGNEKLFF
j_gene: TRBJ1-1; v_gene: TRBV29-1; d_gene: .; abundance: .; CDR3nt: TGCAGCGTTGCGGTAGGAGGGACTGAAGCTTTCTTT; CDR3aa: CSVAVGGTEAFF
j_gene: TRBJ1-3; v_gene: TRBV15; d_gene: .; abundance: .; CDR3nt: TGTGCCACCAGCAGAGACAGTTGGGGGGCTGGAAACACCATATATTTT; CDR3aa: CATSRDSWGAGNTIYF
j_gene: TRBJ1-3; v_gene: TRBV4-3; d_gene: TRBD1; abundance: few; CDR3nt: TGCGCCAGCAGCCAAGGGACAGGAACTTTCTCTGGAAACACCATATATTTT; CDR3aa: CASSQGTGTFSGNTIYF
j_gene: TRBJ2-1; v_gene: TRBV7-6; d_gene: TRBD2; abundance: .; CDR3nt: TGTGCCAGCAGCTCTACGATAGCGGGGGGCTACAATGAGCAGTTCTTC; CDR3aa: CASSSTIAGGYNEQFF
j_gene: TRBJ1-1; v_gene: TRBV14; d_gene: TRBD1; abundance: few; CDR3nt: TGTGCCAGCAGCCAAGTGGGACAGGGGATTACTGAAGCTTTCTTT; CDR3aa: CASSQVGQGITEAFF
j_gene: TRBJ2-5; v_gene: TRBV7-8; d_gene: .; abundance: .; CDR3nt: TGTGCCAGCATCACCGGGATCCGGCAAGAGACCCAGTACTTC; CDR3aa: CASITGIRQETQYF
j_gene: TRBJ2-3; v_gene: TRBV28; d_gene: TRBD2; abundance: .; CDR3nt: TGTGCCAGCAGTTCCCCGGGACTAGCGGAAGATACGCAGTATTTT; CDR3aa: CASSSPGLAEDTQYF
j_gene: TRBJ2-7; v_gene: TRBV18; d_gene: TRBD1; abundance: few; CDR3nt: TGTGCCAGCTCACCACGGGACAGGGGGCTTGAGCAGTACTTC; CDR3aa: CASSPRDRGLEQYF
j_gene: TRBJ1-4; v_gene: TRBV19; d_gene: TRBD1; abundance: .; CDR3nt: TGTGCCAGTAGTACTGGACAGGGAAATGAAAAACTGTTTTTT; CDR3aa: CASSTGQGNEKLFF
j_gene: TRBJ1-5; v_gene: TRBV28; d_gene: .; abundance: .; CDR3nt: TGTGCCACCAGAGGGGGTAATCAGCCCCAGCATTTT; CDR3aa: CATRGGNQPQHF
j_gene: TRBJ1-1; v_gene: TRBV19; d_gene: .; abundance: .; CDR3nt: TGTGCCACCATCACTAGGGGGTTCATGAACACTGAAGCTTTCTTT; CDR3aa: CATITRGFMNTEAFF
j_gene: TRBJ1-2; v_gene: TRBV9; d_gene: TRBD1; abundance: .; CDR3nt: TGTGCCAGCAGCGTAAGACAGGGGGCTGGCTACACCTTC; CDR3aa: CASSVRQGAGYTF
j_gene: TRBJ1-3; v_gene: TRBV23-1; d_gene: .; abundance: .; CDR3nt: TGCGCCAGCAGTCAAGTGGGGCCAAACTCTGGAAACACCATATATTTT; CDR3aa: CASSQVGPNSGNTIYF
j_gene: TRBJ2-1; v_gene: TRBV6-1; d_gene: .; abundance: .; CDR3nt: TGTGCCAGCAGTGAAGCTAGGACAGAGTACAATGAGCAGTTCTTC; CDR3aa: CASSEARTEYNEQFF
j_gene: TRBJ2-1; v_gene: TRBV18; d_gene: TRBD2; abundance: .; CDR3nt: TGTGCCAGCTCACCACCGCCCGGGACTAGCGGCAACAATGAGCAGTTCTTC; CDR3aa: CASSPPPGTSGNNEQFF
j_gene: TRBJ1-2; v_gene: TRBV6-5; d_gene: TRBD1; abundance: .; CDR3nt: TGTGCCAGCAGGGACAGGGGGCTTATTTCTGGCTACACCTTC; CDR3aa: CASRDRGLISGYTF
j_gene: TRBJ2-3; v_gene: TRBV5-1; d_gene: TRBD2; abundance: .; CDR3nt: TGCGCCAGCAGCTTCTTAGCGGGGGGGCGGGATACGCAGTATTTT; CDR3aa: CASSFLAGGRDTQYF
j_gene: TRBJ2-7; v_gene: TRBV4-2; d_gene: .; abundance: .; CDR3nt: TGTGCCAGCAGCGCCGGGATCTCCGGCGAGCAGTACTTC; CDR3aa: CASSAGISGEQYF
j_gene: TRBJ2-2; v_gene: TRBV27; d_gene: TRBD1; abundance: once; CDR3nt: TGTGCCAGCAGATTTAAACAGGGGGCGGACACCGGGGAGCTGTTTTTT; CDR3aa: CASRFKQGADTGELFF
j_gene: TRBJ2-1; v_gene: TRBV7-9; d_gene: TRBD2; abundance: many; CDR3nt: TGTGCCAGCAGCTCAGGTATTAGCGGGGTCATCTACAATGAGCAGTTCTTC; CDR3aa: CASSSGISGVIYNEQFF
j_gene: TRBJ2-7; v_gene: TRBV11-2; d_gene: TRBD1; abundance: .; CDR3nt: TGTGCCAGCAGCTTGGGGCCCGGACAGGGTACCTCCTTCTACGAGCAGTACTTC; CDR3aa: CASSLGPGQGTSFYEQYF
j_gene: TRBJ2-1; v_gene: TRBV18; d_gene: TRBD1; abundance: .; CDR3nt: TGTGCCAGCGCACCCGACAGGGAGCCCTACAATGAGCAGTTCTTC; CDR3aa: CASAPDREPYNEQFF
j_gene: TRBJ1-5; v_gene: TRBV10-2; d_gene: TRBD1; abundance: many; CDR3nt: TGCGCCAGCAGTTGGACAGGGGGCAGCGATCAGCCCCAGCATTTT; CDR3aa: CASSWTGGSDQPQHF
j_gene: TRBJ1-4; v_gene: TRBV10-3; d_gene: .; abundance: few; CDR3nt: TGTGCCATCAGTCAGGGAGGGAATGAAAAACTGTTTTTT; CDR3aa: CAISQGGNEKLFF
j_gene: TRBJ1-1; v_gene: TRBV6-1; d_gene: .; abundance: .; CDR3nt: TGTGCCAGCAGTGAATTTCCAGCGACGAACACTGAAGCTTTCTTT; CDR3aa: CASSEFPATNTEAFF
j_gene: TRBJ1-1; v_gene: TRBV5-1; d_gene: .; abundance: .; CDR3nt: TGCGCCAGCAGCTTGGGGCCACCCAGAGAAGCTTTCTTT; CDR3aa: CASSLGPPREAFF
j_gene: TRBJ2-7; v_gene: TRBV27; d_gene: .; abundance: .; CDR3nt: TGTGCCAGCAGTTGGCAGGCGTCCTACGAGCAGTACTTC; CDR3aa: CASSWQASYEQYF
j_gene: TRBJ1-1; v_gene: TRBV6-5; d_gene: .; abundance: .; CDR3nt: TGTGCCAGCGTAATGAACACTGAAGCTTTCTTT; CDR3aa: CASVMNTEAFF
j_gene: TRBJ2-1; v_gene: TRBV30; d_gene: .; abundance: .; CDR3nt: TGTGCCTGGAGTGCCTTGGGGGCGGTCTACAATGAGCAGTTCTTC; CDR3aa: CAWSALGAVYNEQFF
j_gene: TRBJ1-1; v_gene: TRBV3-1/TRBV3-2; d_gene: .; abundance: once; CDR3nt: TGTGCCAGCAGCCGGCGGGGGGGGGACCCGAACACTGAAGCTTTCTTT; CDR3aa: CASSRRGGDPNTEAFF
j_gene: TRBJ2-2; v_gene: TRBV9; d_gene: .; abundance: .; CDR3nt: TGTGCCAGCAGCGTACTCCCCTCGAACACCGGGGAGCTGTTTTTT; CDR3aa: CASSVLPSNTGELFF